This T cell receptor beta chain was documented in a study of CD8+ T cells in alopecia areata. The CDR3 totals 15 residues. V shed 0 bases and J shed 5 bases, with 13 bases lying between them. The germline gives CDR1 LGHNA, CDR2 YNFKEQ. Documented treatment: oral pan-JAK inhibitor, 5-10 mg twice daily. RNA was isolated and reverse transcribed to cDNA, the sequencing template. Assay: immunoSEQ multiplex PCR; the TCRdb copy retains only in-frame clones and omits some. The sample lists about 120,000 clones, about 50% seen once, with around 0.46% in the top ten. This TCR was sampled from a human donor with alopecia areata. The rearrangement joins TRBV4-2 to TRBJ2-5; possible D gene TRBD1, 6 bases. Sequencing was performed on CD4+ T cells sorted from blood, taken at week 4, from a patient treated with tofacitinib. The CDR3 sequence is CASSQDAGVQETQYF. In DNA form, the CDR3 reads TGTGCCAGCAGCCAAGATGCAGGGGTTCAGGAGACCCAGTACTTC.